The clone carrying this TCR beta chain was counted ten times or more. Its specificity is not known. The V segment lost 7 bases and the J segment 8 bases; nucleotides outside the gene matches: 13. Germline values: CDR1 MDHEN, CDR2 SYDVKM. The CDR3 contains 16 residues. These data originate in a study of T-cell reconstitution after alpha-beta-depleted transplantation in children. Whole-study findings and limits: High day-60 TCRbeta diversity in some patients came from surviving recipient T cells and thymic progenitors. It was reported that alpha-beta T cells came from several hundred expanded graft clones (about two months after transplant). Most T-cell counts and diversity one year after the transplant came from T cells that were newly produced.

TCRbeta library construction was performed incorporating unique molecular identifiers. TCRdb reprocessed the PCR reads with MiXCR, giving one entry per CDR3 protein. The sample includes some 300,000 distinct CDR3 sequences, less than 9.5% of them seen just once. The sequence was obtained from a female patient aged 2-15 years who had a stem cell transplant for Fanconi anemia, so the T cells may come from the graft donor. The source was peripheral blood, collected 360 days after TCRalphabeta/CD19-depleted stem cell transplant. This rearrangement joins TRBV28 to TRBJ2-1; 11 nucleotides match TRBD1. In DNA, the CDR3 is TGTGCCAGCACTCCTACCCGGGACAGGGGGAAAGATGAGCAGTTCTTC. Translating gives CASTPTRDRGKDEQFF. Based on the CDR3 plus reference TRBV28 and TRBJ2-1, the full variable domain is DVKVTQSSRYLVKRTGEKVFLECVQDMDHENMFWYRQDPGLGLRLIYFSYDVKMKEKGDIPEGYSVSREKKERFSLILESASTNQTSMYLCASTPTRDRGKDEQFFGPGTRLTVL.